Detailed here is one T cell receptor (beta chain). CDR1 is LNHDA, CDR2 SQIVND, per germline (reference sequence). The V segment lost 4 bases and the J segment 4 bases; nucleotides outside the gene matches: 3. This CDR3 is 14 amino acids long. Authors' data handling: Using reference gene primer amplification, nucleated cell counts were estimated. Clones were sequenced by immunoSEQ multiplex PCR, and TCRdb holds only the in-frame ones, with some missing. Clone size and V and J calls were adopted from that table, with D and trimming inferred from the DNA. Among approximately 150,000 clones listed, around 81% were seen once. The data belong to a study of blood T cell repertoires in COVID-19. In the study overall: Donors in the United States, Italy and Spain gave samples during acute or convalescent COVID-19.

The chain joins TRBV19 to TRBJ2-3, with 9 positions matching TRBD2. The sequence derives from a man in his sixties with active or convalescent COVID-19. Sequences were obtained from peripheral blood. The CDR3 reads CASSRLAGPDTQYF. The DNA for the CDR3 is TGTGCCAGTAGTAGGCTAGCGGGACCAGATACGCAGTATTTT.